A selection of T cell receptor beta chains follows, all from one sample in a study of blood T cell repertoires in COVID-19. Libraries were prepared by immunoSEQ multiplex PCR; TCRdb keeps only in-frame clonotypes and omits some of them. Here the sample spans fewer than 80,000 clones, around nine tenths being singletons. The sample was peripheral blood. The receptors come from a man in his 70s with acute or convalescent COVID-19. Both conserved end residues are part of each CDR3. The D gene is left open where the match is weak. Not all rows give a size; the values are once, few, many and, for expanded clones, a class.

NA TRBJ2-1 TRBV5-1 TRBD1 TGCGCCAGCAGCGTCGCGGGACAGGGCTCCTACAATGAGCAGTTCTTC CASSVAGQGSYNEQFF
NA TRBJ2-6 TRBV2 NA TGTGCCAGCAGGGACAGCAGCTCTGGGGCCAACGTCCTGACTTTC CASRDSSSGANVLTF
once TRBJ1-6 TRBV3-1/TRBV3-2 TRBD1 TGTGCCAGCAGCCCCCACAGGGGCGAGAATTCACCCCTCCACTTT CASSPHRGENSPLHF
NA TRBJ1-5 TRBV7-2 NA TGTGCCAGCAGCTTAGAAACGGGGATTAGCAATCAGCCCCAGCATTTT CASSLETGISNQPQHF
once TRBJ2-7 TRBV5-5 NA TGTGCCAGCAGCCATCCTTACAGCCCCTACGAGCAGTACTTC CASSHPYSPYEQYF
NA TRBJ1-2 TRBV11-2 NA TGTGCCAGCAGTTCACAGGGCCGCTATGGCTACACCTTC CASSSQGRYGYTF
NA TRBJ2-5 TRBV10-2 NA TGCGCCAGCAGGACAGGAGAAGAGACCCAGTACTTC CASRTGEETQYF
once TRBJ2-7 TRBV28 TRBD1 TGTGCCAGCAGTAGTGGACAGGCTAGCTCCTACGAGCAGTACTTC CASSSGQASSYEQYF
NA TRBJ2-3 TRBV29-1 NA TGCAGCGGTGGCACCACAGATACGCAGTATTTT CSGGTTDTQYF
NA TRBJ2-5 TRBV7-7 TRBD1 TGTGCTAGCAGCAAGACAGGGATGGCTCAAGAGACCCAGTACTTC CASSKTGMAQETQYF
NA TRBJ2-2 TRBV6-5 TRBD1 TGTGCCAGCAACCGGGGACAGGGCAACACCGGGGAGCTGTTTTTT CASNRGQGNTGELFF
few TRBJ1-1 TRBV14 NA TGTGCCAGCAGCCCCGGGGTGAACACTGAAGCTTTCTTT CASSPGVNTEAFF
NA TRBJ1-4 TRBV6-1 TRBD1 TGTGCCAGCAGTGAAAGGGGGCTTTGGGGGTCTACTAATGAAAAACTGTTTTTT CASSERGLWGSTNEKLFF
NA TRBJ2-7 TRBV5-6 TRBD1 TGTGCCAGCAGCCTAATACACAGGGGTCCCTACGAGCAGTACTTC CASSLIHRGPYEQYF
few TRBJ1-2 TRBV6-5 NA TGTGCCAGCAGTTATACGACAGGCACCTATGGCTACACCTTC CASSYTTGTYGYTF
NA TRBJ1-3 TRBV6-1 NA TGTGCCAGCAGTGAAGTGGCAGGGGGAAACACCATATATTTT CASSEVAGGNTIYF
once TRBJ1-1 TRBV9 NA TGTGCCAGCAGCCAGACAGACACTGAAGCTTTCTTT CASSQTDTEAFF
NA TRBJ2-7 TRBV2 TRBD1 TGTGCCAGCAGCAAGGACAGGGAAGTGGGTGAGCAGTACTTC CASSKDREVGEQYF
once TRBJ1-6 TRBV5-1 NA TGCGCCAGCAGCTTTGACAATAATTCACCCCTCCACTTT CASSFDNNSPLHF
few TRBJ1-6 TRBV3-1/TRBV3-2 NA TGTGCCAGCAGCCTGGGGCTGACAGCCAGTAATTCACCCCTCCACTTT CASSLGLTASNSPLHF
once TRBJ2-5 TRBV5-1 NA TGCGCCAGCAGGAGAACAGGTTCGGGTGAGACCCAGTACTTC CASRRTGSGETQYF
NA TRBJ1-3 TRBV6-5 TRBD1 TGTGCCAGCAGAGGGACAGGCTCTGGAAACACCATATATTTT CASRGTGSGNTIYF
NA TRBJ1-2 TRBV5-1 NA TGCGCCAGCAGCTTGGTCTACAGGGATGGCTACACCTTC CASSLVYRDGYTF
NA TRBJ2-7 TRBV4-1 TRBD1 TGCGCCAGCAGCCATAGGACAGGGACCTACGAGCAGTACTTC CASSHRTGTYEQYF
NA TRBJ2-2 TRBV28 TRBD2 TGTGCCAGCAGGGCCCCTAGCGGTAACACCGGGGAGCTGTTTTTT CASRAPSGNTGELFF
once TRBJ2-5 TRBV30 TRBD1 TGTGCCTGGAGCTTGGGGACAGGGGGCGAAGAGACCCAGTACTTC CAWSLGTGGEETQYF
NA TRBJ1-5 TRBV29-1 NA TGCAGCGTTGGGGGGCCTGGGCCCCAGCATTTT CSVGGPGPQHF
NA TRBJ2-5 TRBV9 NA TGTGCCAGCAGCGTAGCTGGGCAGGTAGGAGAGACCCAGTACTTC CASSVAGQVGETQYF
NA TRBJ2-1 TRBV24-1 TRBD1 TGTGCCACCAGTGATGACAGGGGAGAAAATTACAATGAGCAGTTCTTC CATSDDRGENYNEQFF
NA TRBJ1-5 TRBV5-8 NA TGTGCCAGCACCCGGGTGTGGTCCACCGATCAGCCCCAGCATTTT CASTRVWSTDQPQHF
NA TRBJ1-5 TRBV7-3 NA TGTGCCAGCAGCTTCATCCGACAGCCGTATAGCAATCAGCCCCAGCATTTT CASSFIRQPYSNQPQHF